The TCR beta chain under discussion was sequenced for a study of blood T cells in healthy people across ages. Total RNA was extracted at no less than 6 micrograms per sample. A second roughly 7 to 12 cycle PCR used barcoded and J-beta primers. TCRdb re-derived calls from the 5' RACE reads in MiXCR, one entry per CDR3 protein. Here the sample spans 650,000 or so distinct CDR3 sequences, roughly half being singletons. The CDR3 is made up of 14 amino acids. The V end lost 7 bases, the J end lost 8 bases, and 20 bases lay between the germline ends. The germline V gene encodes CDR1 LNHDA and CDR2 SQIVND (reference sequence).

The clonotype comes from an elderly woman in good health. V usage is TRBV19 and J usage is TRBJ1-1; D remains ambiguous. Sequenced material: blood. In DNA form, the CDR3 reads TGTGCCAGTACCATCCCCGAGCGTTCCGGCGAAGCTTTCTTT. Protein: CASTIPERSGEAFF.